The source of this T cell receptor (beta chain) is a study of blood T cell repertoires in COVID-19. Looking at the study overall: Researchers got acute and convalescent COVID-19 samples from the United States, Italy and Spain. Nucleic acid was either cDNA or gDNA, and it came from T cells, B-cell-depleted T cells, or PBMCs.

In the original analysis: Researchers report that nucleated cell counts were estimated from reference gene primer amplification. Clones were read by immunoSEQ multiplex PCR, and TCRdb kept only the in-frame ones, dropping some. Clone size and V and J calls were adopted from that table, with D and trimming inferred from the DNA. The sample yields tens of thousands of clones, around 75% seen once. Looked up from germline, CDR1 is SGHTA and CDR2 is FQGNSA. Trimming pared 5 bases from V and 7 bases from J, leaving 11 bases between. The CDR3 contains 12 residues. Sequencing was carried out using peripheral blood. This rearrangement joins TRBV7-2 to TRBJ1-2; a possible D gene is TRBD1 (5 bases). The origin of this receptor is a man in his 70s with acute or convalescent COVID-19. CDR3 nucleotide sequence: TGTGCCAGCAGCACCCAGGGTATTGGCTACACCTTC. Its translation: CASSTQGIGYTF.